The source of this T cell receptor beta chain is a study of graft-versus-host responses after intestinal transplantation. The overall study: Once they had received anti-thymocyte globulin induction, all recipients took tacrolimus and steroids for approximately three years. Overall study findings and caveats: Early post-transplant falls in HvG clones accompanied the peak levels of circulating GvH clones. Recipient-marrow GvH clones were detected, some having first appeared in ileum or blood.

Sequenced by immunoSEQ multiplex PCR; TCRdb stores in-frame clones only, minus some. The table shows approximately 3,200 clones, with approximately 94% occurring only once. The posterior iliac crest or another site supplied bone marrow after transplant. Germline V gene lookup returns CDR1 MDHEN and CDR2 SYDVKM. The junction had 13 bases not matched to a gene; V was cut back by 6 bases and J by 2 bases. The CDR3 covers 20 residues. A remark on this clone: Antigen unknown.

The starting material was bone marrow, obtained around 350 days after transplant. J is TRBJ2-1 and V is TRBV28; 16 bases are a match to TRBD2. The clonotype originates from a human patient who received an intestinal transplant, so some T cells may come from the graft donor. The DNA for the CDR3 is TGTGCCAGCAGAACGGGTCCGCCGGGACTAGCGGGAGGGCCCTACAATGAGCAGTTCTTC. Residues: CASRTGPPGLAGGPYNEQFF.